This entry lists 12 T cell receptor beta chains sequenced from one sample in a study of blood T cell repertoires in COVID-19. Libraries were prepared by immunoSEQ multiplex PCR; TCRdb keeps only in-frame clonotypes and omits some of them. This table has over 200,000 clones, 70% to 90% appearing once. The material sequenced was peripheral blood. Receptor source: a woman between 18 and 29 years old who had recovered from COVID-19.

CDR3 residues: CASSPDRDQPQHF. CDR3 nucleotide sequence: TGTGCCAGCAGCCCGGACAGGGACCAGCCCCAGCATTTT. V and J are TRBV5-8 and TRBJ1-5; 8 bases align to TRBD1. V gave up 4 bases and J gave up 7 bases; unmatched junction bases: 4. Germline CDR1 is SGHTS and CDR2 is YDEGEE. The CDR3 runs to 13 residues.

V and J are TRBV7-3 and TRBJ2-2; D is possibly TRBD1 (5 bases). Germline CDR1 SGHTA, CDR2 FQGTGA. This CDR3 has 14 amino acids. V was clipped by 2 bases and J by 5 bases, with 9 bases between them. The CDR3 DNA follows: TGTGCCAGCAGCTTACAGGGCTCAACCGGGGAGCTGTTTTTT. Its translation is CASSLQGSTGELFF.

V gene TRBV6-5 combines with J gene TRBJ1-2, with TRBD1 identical over 10 bases. CDR3 size: 16 residues. V dropped 2 bases and J dropped 6; count of bases not matched to a gene: 9. Germline V CDR1 and CDR2: MNHEY, SVGAGI. In DNA, the CDR3 is TGTGCCAGCAGTTACCACCAGACAGGGGGCATGGATGGCTACACCTTC. This translates into CASSYHQTGGMDGYTF.

This clone was seen only once. The chain uses TRBV28 and TRBJ1-3; D ambiguous. This CDR3 has 13 residues. V lost 6 bases and J lost 0, with 6 bases in between. The germline V gene has CDR1 MDHEN and CDR2 SYDVKM. CDR3 in amino acids: CASRLSSGNTIYF. CDR3 nucleotide sequence: TGTGCCAGCAGACTGAGCTCTGGAAACACCATATATTTT.

A single count supports this clone. The gene calls are TRBV6-5 and TRBJ1-5; a weak D match, TRBD1 (6 bases). CDR1 MNHEY and CDR2 SVGAGI come from the germline V gene. CDR3 size: 15 residues. V lost 6 bases and J 1 base, leaving 13 bases between the germline ends. The CDR3 spells CASSSQGMSNQPQHF. CDR3 coding DNA: TGTGCCAGCAGCTCACAGGGTATGAGCAATCAGCCCCAGCATTTT.

The chain combines TRBV18 with TRBJ2-2; 8 bases are shared with TRBD2. Unmatched junction bases numbered 4, after V lost 3 bases and J lost 1 base. Germline CDR1 reads KGHSH; CDR2 reads LQKENI. The CDR3 runs to 16 residues. Here the CDR3 DNA reads TGTGCCAGCTCACCCACTAGCGGACTGAACACCGGGGAGCTGTTTTTT. As protein: CASSPTSGLNTGELFF. Using reference TRBV18 and TRBJ2-2 for the parts outside the CDR3, the full variable domain is NAGVMQNPRHLVRRRGQEARLRCSPMKGHSHVYWYRQLPEEGLKFMVYLQKENIIDESGMPKERFSAEFPKEGPSILRIQQVVRGDSAAYFCASSPTSGLNTGELFFGEGSRLTVL.

CDR3 in DNA: TGTGCCAGCAGTAAACCGGGACAGGTGGATGAAAAACTGTTTTTT. Its translation is CASSKPGQVDEKLFF. The chain recombines TRBV5-6 with TRBJ1-4; the match to TRBD1 covers 8 bases. J lost 6 bases, V lost 5 bases, and 9 bases had no gene match. The CDR3 runs to 15 residues. Germline-derived CDR1 and CDR2 are SGHDT and YYEEEE. The full variable domain, in which reference TRBV5-6 and TRBJ1-4 provide the parts outside the CDR3, is DAGVTQSPTHLIKTRGQQVTLRCSPKSGHDTVSWYQQALGQGPQFIFQYYEEEERQRGNFPDRFSGHQFPNYSSELNVNALLLGDSALYLCASSKPGQVDEKLFFGSGTQLSVL.

This chain connects TRBV15 to TRBJ2-7; the D gene is possibly TRBD1 (7 bases). The V gene's germline CDR1 is LNHNV and CDR2 YYDKDF (reference sequence). The V and J ends lost 1 base and 2 bases respectively, with 12 bases between them. The length of the CDR3 is 15 residues. For the CDR3, the DNA is TGTGCCACCAGCAGAGGCGGGGACAGTACCTACGAGCAGTACTTC. Translated: CATSRGGDSTYEQYF.

This sequence joins TRBV19 and TRBJ1-3, with D possibly TRBD1 on 6 matching bases. The CDR3 extends over 16 amino acids. The germline CDR1 and CDR2 sequences are LNHDA and SQIVND (reference sequence). V dropped 4 bases and J dropped 0 bases, with 13 bases sitting between them. The CDR3 here is CASSTSDRTSGNTIYF. In DNA form, the CDR3 reads TGTGCCAGTAGTACCTCTGACAGGACCTCTGGAAACACCATATATTTT.

The chain has TRBV5-1 and TRBJ1-1; 9 positions agree with TRBD1. Germline lookup yields CDR1 SGHRS and CDR2 YFSETQ. The CDR3 is 15 residues long. The ends lost 4 bases at V and 2 bases at J; junction bases unmatched: 6. CDR3 DNA: TGCGCCAGCAGCGTAAGACAGGGGGTTAACACTGAAGCTTTCTTT. It is translated as CASSVRQGVNTEAFF.

The rearrangement joins TRBV5-6 to TRBJ1-2; 9 bases are shared with TRBD1. From germline, CDR1 is SGHDT and CDR2 YYEEEE. V lost 0 bases to trimming and J lost 6 bases; unmatched junction nucleotides: 3. The CDR3 extends over 14 amino acids. CDR3: CASSLGTGVNGYTF. CDR3 coding DNA: TGTGCCAGCAGCTTGGGGACAGGGGTTAATGGCTACACCTTC.

The chain carries TRBV24-1 and TRBJ2-3; D perhaps matches TRBD1 (5 bases). V was cut by 10 bases and J by 0 bases, with 7 bases left in between. The CDR3 runs 12 residues. Germline values: CDR1 KGHDR, CDR2 SFDVKD. Here the CDR3 DNA reads TGTGCCACAAGGGGAAGCACAGATACGCAGTATTTT. It translates to CATRGSTDTQYF.